Many counts were recorded for the clone carrying this TCR beta chain. Its target is unknown. One end of the junction is discordant with germline, which a read error may explain. The data derive from a study of read filtering for tumor transcriptome and immune sequencing. Looking at the study overall: Eight or nine patients were R-ISS I, approximately 15 were R-ISS II, 7 were R-ISS III.

Notes on the study in general: Single-read clonotypes: about 81.9% of IR-seq clonotypes (roughly 4% of reads), about 70% of RNA-seq clonotypes (approximately 45% of reads). The CD138-negative fraction was mixed bone marrow immune cells, not pure T cells.

The CDR3 is 15 residues long. Germline V gene lookup returns CDR1 SGHRS and CDR2 YFSETQ. From approximately 430 ng of RNA, a library with molecular barcoded alpha/delta and beta/gamma adaptors was made. TCRdb re-called the reads with MiXCR, one entry per CDR3 protein. The sample contains more than 35,000 distinct CDR3 sequences, roughly 15% of which appear only once. This TCR came from a donor at least 40 years old with multiple myeloma. This chain connects TRBV5-1 to TRBJ2-2, with a possible D match to TRBD1 (5 bases). Material: a population of CD138-negative cells sorted from bone marrow. CDR3 loop: CASSPRAGNAGELFF. CDR3 DNA sequence: TGCGCCAGCAGCCCGCGAGCAGGGAACGCCGGGGAGCTGTTTTTT. Filled out from reference TRBV5-1 and TRBJ2-2, the complete variable domain reads KAGVTQTPRYLIKTRGQQVTLSCSPISGHRSVSWYQQTPGQGLQFLFEYFSETQRNKGNFPGRFSGRQFSNSRSEMNVSTLELGDSALYLCASSPRAGNAGELFFGEGSRLTVL.